This record covers a single T cell receptor beta chain. Germline V lookup: CDR1 SGHNT, CDR2 YYREEE (reference sequence). Losses at the gene ends were 5 bases for V and 2 bases for J; bases not matched to a gene: 7. The CDR3 runs 15 residues. This entry comes from a study of cytomegalovirus exposure and HLA in healthy donors. The PCR employed 60 Vbeta primers together with 13 Jbeta primers. The authors' processing: Later, about 80 million unique TCR beta chains were counted in an analysis, and approximately 10 million of them were shared. Sequencing used immunoSEQ multiplex PCR; TCRdb keeps in-frame clones, though not all of them. Clonal size and the V and J genes are those of that table, whereas D and trimming came from the DNA. The sample gives about 160,000 clones, roughly 80% of which show up once; 2.4% is in the top ten.

This chain connects TRBV5-4 to TRBJ2-3, with 8 bases fitting TRBD2. The sequence derives from a male donor in good health and CMV-seronegative. The sequencing input was PBMCs. The CDR3 DNA sequence: TGTGCCAGCAGTCGGGGGGGCCTGGACACAGATACGCAGTATTTT. This codes for CASSRGGLDTDTQYF.